This record looks at one T cell receptor beta chain sequence and its context. One Seattle source followed patients from active infection through their disease course. The data are from a study of blood T cell repertoires in COVID-19. Turning to the study itself: The study drew acute and convalescent COVID-19 samples from the United States, Italy and Spain. Sample material is recorded as cDNA or gDNA derived from T cells, B-cell-depleted T cells, or PBMCs.

The CDR3 spans 18 residues. Per the germline V gene, CDR1 is SGHDT and CDR2 is YYEEEE. J gave up 5 bases and V 1 base, and 10 bases lay outside the gene matches. Per the original methods: Reference gene primers were amplified, and this amplification served to estimate nucleated cell counts. Profiling relied on immunoSEQ multiplex PCR, and the TCRdb table lists in-frame clones only, not all of them. V, J and clone size were drawn from that table, and D and trimming were deduced from the DNA. The table lists approximately 120,000 clones, 74% of them singletons, with 4.5% to 6% in the top ten. V is TRBV5-6 and J is TRBJ2-3; 13 bases agree with TRBD2. Sample: peripheral blood. This TCR was recovered from a man older than 75 with COVID-19, enrolled during active disease. CDR3 sequence reads: CASSLLRTSGRVEDTQYF. CDR3 DNA sequence: TGTGCCAGCAGCTTGTTGCGGACTAGCGGGAGAGTTGAAGATACGCAGTATTTT. Variable domain in full (rest from reference TRBV5-6 and TRBJ2-3): DAGVTQSPTHLIKTRGQQVTLRCSPKSGHDTVSWYQQALGQGPQFIFQYYEEEERQRGNFPDRFSGHQFPNYSSELNVNALLLGDSALYLCASSLLRTSGRVEDTQYFGPGTRLTVL.